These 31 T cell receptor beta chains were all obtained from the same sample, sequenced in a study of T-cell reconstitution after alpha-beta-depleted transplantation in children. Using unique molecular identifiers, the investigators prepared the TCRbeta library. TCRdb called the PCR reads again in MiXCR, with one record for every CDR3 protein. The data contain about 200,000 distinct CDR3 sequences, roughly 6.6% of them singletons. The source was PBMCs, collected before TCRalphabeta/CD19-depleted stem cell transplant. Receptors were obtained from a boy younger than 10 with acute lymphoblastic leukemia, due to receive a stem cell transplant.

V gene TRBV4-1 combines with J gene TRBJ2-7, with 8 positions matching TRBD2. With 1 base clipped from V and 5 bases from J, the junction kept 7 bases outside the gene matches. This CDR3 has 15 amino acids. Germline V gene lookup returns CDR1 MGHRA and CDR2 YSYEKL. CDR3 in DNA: TGCGCCAGCAGCCAAGCGGGAGGGCCGATCAACGAGCAGTACTTC. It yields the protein CASSQAGGPINEQYF.

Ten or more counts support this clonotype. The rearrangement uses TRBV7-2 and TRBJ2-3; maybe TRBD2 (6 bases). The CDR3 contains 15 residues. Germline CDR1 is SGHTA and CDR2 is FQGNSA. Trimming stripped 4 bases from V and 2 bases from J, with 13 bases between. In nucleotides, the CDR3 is TGTGCCAGCAGCTACGTAGCGGCCCTCACAGATACGCAGTATTTT. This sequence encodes CASSYVAALTDTQYF. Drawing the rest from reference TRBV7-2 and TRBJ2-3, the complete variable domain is GAGVSQSPSNKVTEKGKDVELRCDPISGHTALYWYRQSLGQGLEFLIYFQGNSAPDKSGLPSDRFSAERTGGSVSTLTIQRTQQEDSAVYLCASSYVAALTDTQYFGPGTRLTVL.

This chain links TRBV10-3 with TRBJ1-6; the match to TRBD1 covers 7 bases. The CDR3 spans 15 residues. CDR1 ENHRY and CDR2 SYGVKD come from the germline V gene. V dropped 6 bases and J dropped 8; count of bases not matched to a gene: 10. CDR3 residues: CAIRFRATGDSPLHF. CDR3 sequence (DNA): TGTGCCATCAGATTTCGAGCCACAGGGGATTCACCCCTCCACTTT.

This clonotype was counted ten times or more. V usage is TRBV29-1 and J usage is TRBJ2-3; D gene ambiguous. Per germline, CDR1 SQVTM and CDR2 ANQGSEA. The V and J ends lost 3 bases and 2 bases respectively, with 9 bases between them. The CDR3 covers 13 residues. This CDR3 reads CSVDPPDTDTQYF. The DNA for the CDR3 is TGCAGCGTTGACCCCCCCGACACAGATACGCAGTATTTT.

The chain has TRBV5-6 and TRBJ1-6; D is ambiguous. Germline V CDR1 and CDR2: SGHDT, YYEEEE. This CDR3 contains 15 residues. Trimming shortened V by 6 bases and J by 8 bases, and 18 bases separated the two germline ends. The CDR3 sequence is CASTTPGRNYSPLHF. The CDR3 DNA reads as TGTGCCAGCACAACTCCGGGCAGGAACTATTCACCCCTCCACTTT.

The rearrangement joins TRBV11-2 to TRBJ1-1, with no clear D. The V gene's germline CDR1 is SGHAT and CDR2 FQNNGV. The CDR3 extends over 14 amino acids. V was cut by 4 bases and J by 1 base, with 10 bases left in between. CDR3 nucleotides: TGTGCCAGCAGCTCCCAGGACGAGAACACTGAAGCTTTCTTT. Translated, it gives CASSSQDENTEAFF.

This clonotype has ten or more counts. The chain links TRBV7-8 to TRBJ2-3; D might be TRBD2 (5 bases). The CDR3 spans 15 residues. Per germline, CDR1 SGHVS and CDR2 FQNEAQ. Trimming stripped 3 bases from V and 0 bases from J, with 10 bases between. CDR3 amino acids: CASSFERSSTDTQYF. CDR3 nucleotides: TGTGCCAGCAGCTTCGAGCGGTCCAGCACAGATACGCAGTATTTT.

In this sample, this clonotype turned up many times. CDR3 DNA sequence: TGCAGTGCAAACATAGGGGCAGGGCTACTACAAGGGGAGCTGTTTTTT. It translates to CSANIGAGLLQGELFF. The gene calls are TRBV20-1 and TRBJ2-2; D may be TRBD1 (5 bases). The CDR3 is made up of 16 amino acids. V was trimmed by 6 bases and J by 8 bases, leaving 25 bases between them. Germline V lookup: CDR1 DFQATT, CDR2 SNEGSKA (reference sequence).

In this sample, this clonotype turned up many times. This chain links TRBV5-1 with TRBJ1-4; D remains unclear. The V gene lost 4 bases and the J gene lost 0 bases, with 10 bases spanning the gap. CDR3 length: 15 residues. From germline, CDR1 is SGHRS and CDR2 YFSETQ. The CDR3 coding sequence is TGCGCCAGCAGCCAGAATTATGCAACTAATGAAAAACTGTTTTTT. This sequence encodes CASSQNYATNEKLFF.

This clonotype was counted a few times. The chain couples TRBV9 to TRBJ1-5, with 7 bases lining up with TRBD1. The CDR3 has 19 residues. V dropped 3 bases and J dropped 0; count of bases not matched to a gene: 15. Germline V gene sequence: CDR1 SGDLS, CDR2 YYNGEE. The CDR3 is CASSATGLGGSYSNQPQHF. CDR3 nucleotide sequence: TGTGCCAGCAGCGCGACAGGGTTAGGTGGGAGCTATAGCAATCAGCCCCAGCATTTT. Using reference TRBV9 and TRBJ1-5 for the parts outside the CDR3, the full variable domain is DSGVTQTPKHLITATGQRVTLRCSPRSGDLSVYWYQQSLDQGLQFLIQYYNGEERAKGNILERFSAQQFPDLHSELNLSSLELGDSALYFCASSATGLGGSYSNQPQHFGDGTRLSIL.

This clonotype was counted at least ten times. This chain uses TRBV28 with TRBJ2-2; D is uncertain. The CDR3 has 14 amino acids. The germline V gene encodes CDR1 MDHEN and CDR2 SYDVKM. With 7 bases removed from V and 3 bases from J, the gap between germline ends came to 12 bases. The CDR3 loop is CASTALWDTGELFF. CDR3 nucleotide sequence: TGTGCCAGCACAGCCCTTTGGGACACCGGGGAGCTGTTTTTT.

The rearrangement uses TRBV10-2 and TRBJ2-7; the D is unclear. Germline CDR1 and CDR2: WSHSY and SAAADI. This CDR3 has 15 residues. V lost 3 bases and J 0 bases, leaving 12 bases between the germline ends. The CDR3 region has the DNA TGCGCCAGCAGTGAAAGTATAGAGAGCTCCTACGAGCAGTACGTC. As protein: CASSESIESSYEQYV.

The CDR3: CASGIGGTGGASTYEQYF. The CDR3 bases are TGTGCCAGCGGGATCGGCGGGACAGGGGGCGCGTCCACCTACGAGCAGTACTTC. V gene TRBV28 combines with J gene TRBJ2-7; 12 nucleotides agree with TRBD1. Germline trimming cut 8 bases from V and 2 bases from J; bases unmatched to any gene: 16. The CDR3 is 18 amino acids. Germline-derived CDR1 and CDR2 are MDHEN and SYDVKM.

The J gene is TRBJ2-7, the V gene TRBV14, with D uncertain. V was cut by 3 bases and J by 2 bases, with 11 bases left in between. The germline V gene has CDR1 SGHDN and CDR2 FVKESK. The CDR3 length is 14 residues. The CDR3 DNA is TGTGCCAGCAGCCAGGGCCTGGGCCCCTACGAGCAGTACTTC. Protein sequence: CASSQGLGPYEQYF.

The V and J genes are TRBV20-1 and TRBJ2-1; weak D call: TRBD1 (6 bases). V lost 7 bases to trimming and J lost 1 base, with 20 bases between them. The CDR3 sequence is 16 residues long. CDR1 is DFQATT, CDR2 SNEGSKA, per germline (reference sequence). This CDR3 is CSVAPSGTQSYNEQFF. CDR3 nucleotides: TGCAGTGTCGCCCCGTCCGGGACACAGTCCTACAATGAGCAGTTCTTC.

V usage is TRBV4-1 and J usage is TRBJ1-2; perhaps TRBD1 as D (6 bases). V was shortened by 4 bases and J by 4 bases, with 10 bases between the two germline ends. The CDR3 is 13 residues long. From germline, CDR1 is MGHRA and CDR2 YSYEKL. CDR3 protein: CASSRVGGYGYTF. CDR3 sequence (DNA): TGCGCCAGCAGCCGCGTAGGGGGCTATGGCTACACCTTC.

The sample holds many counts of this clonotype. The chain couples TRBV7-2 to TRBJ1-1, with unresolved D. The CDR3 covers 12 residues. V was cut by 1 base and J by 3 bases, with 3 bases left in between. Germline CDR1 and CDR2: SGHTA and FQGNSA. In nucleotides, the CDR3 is TGTGCCAGCAGCTTAGGGTACACTGAAGCTTTCTTT. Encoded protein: CASSLGYTEAFF.

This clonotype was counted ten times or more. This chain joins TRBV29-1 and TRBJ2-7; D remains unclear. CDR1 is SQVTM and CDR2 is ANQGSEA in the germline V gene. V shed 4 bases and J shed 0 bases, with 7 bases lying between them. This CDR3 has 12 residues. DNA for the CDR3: TGCAGCGTTGGTGCCGGCTCCTACGAGCAGTACTTC. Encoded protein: CSVGAGSYEQYF.

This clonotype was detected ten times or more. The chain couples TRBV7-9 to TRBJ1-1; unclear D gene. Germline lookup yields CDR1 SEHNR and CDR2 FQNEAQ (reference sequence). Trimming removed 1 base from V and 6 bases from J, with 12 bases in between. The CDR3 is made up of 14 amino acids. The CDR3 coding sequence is TGTGCCAGCAGCTTAGTGTCAATTGGGGCTGAAGCTTTCTTT. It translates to CASSLVSIGAEAFF. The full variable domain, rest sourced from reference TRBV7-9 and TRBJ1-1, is DTGVSQNPRHKITKRGQNVTFRCDPISEHNRLYWYRQTLGQGPEFLTYFQNEAQLEKSRLLSDRFSAERPKGSFSTLEIQRTEQGDSAMYLCASSLVSIGAEAFFGQGTRLTVV.

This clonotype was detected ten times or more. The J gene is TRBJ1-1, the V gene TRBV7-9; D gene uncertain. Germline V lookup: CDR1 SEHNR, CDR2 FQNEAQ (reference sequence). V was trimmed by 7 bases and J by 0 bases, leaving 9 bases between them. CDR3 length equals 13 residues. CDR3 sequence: CASTAEVNTEAFF. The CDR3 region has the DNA TGTGCCAGCACCGCGGAGGTGAACACTGAAGCTTTCTTT.

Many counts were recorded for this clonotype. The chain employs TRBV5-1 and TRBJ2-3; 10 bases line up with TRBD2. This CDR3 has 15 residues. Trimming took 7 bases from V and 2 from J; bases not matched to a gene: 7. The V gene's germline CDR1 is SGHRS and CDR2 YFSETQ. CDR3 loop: CASVDTSGVTDTQYF. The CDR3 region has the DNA TGCGCCAGCGTCGACACTAGCGGGGTCACAGATACGCAGTATTTT.

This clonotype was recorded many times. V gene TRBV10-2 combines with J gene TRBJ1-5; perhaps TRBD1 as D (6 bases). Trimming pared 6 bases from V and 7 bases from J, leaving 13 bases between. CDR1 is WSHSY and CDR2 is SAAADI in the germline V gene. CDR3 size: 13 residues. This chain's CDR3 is CASSGTGKQPQHF. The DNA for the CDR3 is TGCGCCAGCAGCGGCACAGGGAAGCAGCCCCAGCATTTT.

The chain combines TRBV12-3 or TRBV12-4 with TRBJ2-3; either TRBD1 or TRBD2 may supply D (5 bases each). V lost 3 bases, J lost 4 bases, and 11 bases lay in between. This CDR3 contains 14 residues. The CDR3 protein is CASSLWGTADTQYF. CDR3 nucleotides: TGTGCCAGCAGTTTGTGGGGGACCGCAGATACGCAGTATTTT.

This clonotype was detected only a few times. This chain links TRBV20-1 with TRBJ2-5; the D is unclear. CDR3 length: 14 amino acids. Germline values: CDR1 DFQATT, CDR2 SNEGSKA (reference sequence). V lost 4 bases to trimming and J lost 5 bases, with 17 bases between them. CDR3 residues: CSANAPRLLETQYF. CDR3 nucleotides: TGCAGTGCTAATGCGCCGAGGTTGTTGGAGACCCAGTACTTC.

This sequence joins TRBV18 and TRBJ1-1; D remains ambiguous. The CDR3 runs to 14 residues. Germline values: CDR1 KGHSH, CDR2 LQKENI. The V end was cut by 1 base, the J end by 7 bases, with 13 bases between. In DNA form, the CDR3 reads TGTGCCAGCTCACCACAAGTAACTGACGTTGAAGCTTTCTTT. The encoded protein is CASSPQVTDVEAFF.

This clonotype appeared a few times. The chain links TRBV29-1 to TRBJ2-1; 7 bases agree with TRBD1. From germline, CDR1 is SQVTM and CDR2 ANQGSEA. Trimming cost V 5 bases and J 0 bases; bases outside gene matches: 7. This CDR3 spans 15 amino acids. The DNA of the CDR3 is TGCAGCGTTCCCGGGACAGCGAGCTCCTACAATGAGCAGTTCTTC. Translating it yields CSVPGTASSYNEQFF.

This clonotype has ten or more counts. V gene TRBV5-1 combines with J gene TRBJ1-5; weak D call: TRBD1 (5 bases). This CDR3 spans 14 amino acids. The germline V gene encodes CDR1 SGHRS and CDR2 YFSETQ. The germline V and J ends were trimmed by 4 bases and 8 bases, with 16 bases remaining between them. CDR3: CASSLRDLGEPQHF. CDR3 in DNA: TGCGCCAGCAGCCTCCGGGACCTGGGGGAGCCCCAGCATTTT.

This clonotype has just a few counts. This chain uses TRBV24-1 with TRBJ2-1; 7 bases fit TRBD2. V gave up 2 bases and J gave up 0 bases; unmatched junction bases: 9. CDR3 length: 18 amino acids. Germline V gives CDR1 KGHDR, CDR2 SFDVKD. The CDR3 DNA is TGTGCCACCAGTGATTACTCTAGCGGAGTCAACTCCTACAATGAGCAGTTCTTC. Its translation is CATSDYSSGVNSYNEQFF.

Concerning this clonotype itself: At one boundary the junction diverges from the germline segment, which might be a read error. The CDR3 is CASSLAGGTFYEQYF. The CDR3 bases are TGTGCCAGTAGTTTGGCCGGGGGCACTTTCTACGAGCAGTACTTC. J is TRBJ2-7 and V is TRBV12-3 or TRBV12-4, with D perhaps being TRBD1 or TRBD2 (6 bases each). The CDR3 has 15 amino acids.

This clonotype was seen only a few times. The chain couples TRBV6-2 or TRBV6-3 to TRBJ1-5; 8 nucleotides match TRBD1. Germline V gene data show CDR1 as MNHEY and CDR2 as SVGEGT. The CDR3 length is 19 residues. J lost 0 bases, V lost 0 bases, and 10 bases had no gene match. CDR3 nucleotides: TGTGCCAGCAGTTACTCCCTCACAGGGGGAGCTGTTAGCAATCAGCCCCAGCATTTT. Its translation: CASSYSLTGGAVSNQPQHF.

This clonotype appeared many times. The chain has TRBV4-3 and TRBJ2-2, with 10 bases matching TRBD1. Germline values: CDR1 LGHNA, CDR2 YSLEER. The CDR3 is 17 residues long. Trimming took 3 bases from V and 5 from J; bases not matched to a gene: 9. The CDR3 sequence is CASSQGGQGERTGELFF. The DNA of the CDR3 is TGCGCCAGCAGCCAGGGCGGACAGGGGGAAAGGACCGGGGAGCTGTTTTTT.